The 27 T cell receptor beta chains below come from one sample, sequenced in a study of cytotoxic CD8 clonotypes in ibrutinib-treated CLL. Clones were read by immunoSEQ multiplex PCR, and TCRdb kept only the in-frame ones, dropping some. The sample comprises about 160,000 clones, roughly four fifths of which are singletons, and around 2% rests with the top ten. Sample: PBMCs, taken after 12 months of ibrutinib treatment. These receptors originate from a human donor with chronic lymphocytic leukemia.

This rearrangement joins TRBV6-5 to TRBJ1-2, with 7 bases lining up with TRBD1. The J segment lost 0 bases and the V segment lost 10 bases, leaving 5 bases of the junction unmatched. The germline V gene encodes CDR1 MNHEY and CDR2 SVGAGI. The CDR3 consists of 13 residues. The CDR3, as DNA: TGTGCCATCCGGGACAGCGCTAACTATGGCTACACCTTC. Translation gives CAIRDSANYGYTF.

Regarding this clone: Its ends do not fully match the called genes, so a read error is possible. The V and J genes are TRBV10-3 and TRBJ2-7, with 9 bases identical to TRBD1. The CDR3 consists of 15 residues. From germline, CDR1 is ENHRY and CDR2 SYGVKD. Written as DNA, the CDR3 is TGTGCCAGCAGTTACGGCGGGACAGGGTCCTACGAGCAGTACTTC. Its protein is CASSYGGTGSYEQYF.

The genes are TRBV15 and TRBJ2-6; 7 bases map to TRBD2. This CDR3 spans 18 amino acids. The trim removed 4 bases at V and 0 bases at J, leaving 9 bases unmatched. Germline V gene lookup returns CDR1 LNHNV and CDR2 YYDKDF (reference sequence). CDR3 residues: CATSILGGGSSGANVLTF. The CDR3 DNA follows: TGTGCCACCAGCATTCTGGGCGGGGGTTCCTCTGGGGCCAACGTCCTGACTTTC.

In DNA, the CDR3 is TGTGCCAGCAGCTTAATGTCTGCGGGAGTGGGCAATGAGCAGTTCTTC. Protein sequence: CASSLMSAGVGNEQFF. The chain is built from TRBV7-3 and TRBJ2-1; 7 bases are shared with TRBD2. Trimming cost V 1 base and J 6 bases; bases outside gene matches: 9. The CDR3 is made up of 16 amino acids. Germline V CDR1 and CDR2: SGHTA, FQGTGA.

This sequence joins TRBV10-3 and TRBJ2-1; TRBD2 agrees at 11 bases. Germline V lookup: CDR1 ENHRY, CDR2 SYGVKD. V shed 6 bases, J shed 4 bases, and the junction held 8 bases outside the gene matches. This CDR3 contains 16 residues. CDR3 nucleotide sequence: TGTGCCATCAGCGACGGACTAGCGGGCGTTTACAATGAGCAGTTCTTC. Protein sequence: CAISDGLAGVYNEQFF.

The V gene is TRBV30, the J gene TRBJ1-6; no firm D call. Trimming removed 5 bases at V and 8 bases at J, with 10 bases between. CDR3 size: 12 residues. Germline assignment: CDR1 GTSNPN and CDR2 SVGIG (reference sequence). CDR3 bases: TGTGCCTGGGAAGAGGGAGATTCACCCCTCCACTTT. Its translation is CAWEEGDSPLHF.

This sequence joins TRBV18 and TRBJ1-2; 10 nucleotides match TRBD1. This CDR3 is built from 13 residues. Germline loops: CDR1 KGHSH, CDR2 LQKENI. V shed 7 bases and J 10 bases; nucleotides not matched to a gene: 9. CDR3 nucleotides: TGTGCCAGCTGCCCGGGACAGGGGACCGACTACACCTTC. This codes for CASCPGQGTDYTF.

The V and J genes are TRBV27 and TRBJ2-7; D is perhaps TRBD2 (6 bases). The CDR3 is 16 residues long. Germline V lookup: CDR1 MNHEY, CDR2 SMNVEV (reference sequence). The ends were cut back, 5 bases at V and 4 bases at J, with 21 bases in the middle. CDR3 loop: CASSPGLPEMVYEQYF. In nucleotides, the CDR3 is TGTGCCAGCAGTCCAGGACTACCCGAGATGGTATACGAGCAGTACTTC.

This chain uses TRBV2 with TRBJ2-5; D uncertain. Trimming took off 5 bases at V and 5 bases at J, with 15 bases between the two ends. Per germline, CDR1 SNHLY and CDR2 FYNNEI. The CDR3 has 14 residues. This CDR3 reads CASSSSSQEETQYF. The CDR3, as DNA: TGTGCCAGCAGTTCTTCTTCCCAGGAGGAGACCCAGTACTTC.

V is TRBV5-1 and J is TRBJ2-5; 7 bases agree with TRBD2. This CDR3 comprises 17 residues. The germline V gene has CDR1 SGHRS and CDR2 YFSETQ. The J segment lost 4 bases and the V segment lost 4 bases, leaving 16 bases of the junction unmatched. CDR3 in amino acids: CASSEGTTARGLETQYF. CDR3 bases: TGCGCCAGCAGCGAGGGGACTACCGCACGGGGACTAGAGACCCAGTACTTC.

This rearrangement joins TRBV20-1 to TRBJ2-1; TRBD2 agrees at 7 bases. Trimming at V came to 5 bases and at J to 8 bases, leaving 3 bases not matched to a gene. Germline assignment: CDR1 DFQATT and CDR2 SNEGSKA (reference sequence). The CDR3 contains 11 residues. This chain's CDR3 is CSAQRGYEQFF. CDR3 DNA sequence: TGCAGTGCTCAGCGGGGTTATGAGCAGTTCTTC.

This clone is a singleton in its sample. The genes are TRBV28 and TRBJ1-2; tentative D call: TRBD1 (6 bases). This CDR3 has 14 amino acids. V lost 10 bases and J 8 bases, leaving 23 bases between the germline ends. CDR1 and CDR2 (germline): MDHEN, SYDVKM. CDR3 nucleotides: TGTGCCATCCCGGAGGAACAGGGAACGGGAGGCTACACCTTC. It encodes CAIPEEQGTGGYTF.

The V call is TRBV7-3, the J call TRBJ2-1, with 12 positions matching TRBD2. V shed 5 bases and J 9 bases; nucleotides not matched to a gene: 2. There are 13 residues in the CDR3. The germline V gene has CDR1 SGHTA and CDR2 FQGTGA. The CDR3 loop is CASSTLAGGEQFF. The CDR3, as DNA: TGTGCCAGCAGCACACTAGCGGGAGGTGAGCAGTTCTTC.

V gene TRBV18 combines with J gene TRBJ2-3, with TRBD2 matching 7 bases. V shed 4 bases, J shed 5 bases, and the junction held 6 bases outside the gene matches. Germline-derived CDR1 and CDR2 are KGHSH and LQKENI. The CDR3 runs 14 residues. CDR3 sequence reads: CASSRAGLEDTQYF. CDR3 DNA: TGTGCCAGCTCACGAGCGGGGTTGGAAGATACGCAGTATTTT.

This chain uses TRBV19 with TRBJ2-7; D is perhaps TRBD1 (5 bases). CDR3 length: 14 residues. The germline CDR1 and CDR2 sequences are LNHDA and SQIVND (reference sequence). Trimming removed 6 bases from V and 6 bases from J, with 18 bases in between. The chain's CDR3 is CASSSVGRVVEQYF. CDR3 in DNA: TGTGCCAGTAGCTCCGTGGGGCGAGTAGTCGAGCAGTACTTC.

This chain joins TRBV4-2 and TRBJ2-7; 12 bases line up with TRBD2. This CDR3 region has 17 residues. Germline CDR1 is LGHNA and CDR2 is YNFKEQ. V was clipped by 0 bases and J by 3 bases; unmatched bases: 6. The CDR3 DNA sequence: TGTGCCAGCAGCCAAGAACTAGCGGGAGGCGGGGGCTACGAGCAGTACTTC. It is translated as CASSQELAGGGGYEQYF.

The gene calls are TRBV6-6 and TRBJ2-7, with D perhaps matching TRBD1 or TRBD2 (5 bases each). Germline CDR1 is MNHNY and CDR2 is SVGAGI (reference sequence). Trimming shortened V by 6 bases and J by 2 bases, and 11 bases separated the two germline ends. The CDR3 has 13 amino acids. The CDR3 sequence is CASRRDGAYEQYF. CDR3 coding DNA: TGTGCCAGCAGGAGGGACGGTGCCTACGAGCAGTACTTC.

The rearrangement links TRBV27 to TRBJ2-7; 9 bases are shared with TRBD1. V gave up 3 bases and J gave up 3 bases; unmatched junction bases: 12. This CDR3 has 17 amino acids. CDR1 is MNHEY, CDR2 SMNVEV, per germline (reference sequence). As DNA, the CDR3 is TGTGCCAGCAGTTTCCTTTTCCCGGGACAGGGTATCTACGAGCAGTACTTC. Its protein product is CASSFLFPGQGIYEQYF.

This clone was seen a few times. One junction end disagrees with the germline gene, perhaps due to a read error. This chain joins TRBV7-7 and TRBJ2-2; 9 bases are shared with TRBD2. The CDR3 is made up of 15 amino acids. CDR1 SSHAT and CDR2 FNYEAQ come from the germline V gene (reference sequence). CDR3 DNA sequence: TGTGCTAGCAGCATCGCCGGGACTAGCTCCGGGGAGCTGTTTTTT. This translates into CASSIAGTSSGELFF. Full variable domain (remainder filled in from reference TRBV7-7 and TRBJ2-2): GAGVSQSPRYKVTKRGQDVTLRCDPISSHATLYWYQQALGQGPEFLTYFNYEAQPDKSGLPSDRFSAERPEGSISTLTIQRTEQRDSAMYRCASSIAGTSSGELFFGEGSRLTVL.

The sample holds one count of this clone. The CDR3: CARSFSDRGQNEQFF. CDR3 DNA: TGTGCCAGAAGCTTTTCGGACAGGGGGCAAAATGAGCAGTTCTTC. The chain uses TRBV5-3 and TRBJ2-1, with 11 nucleotides matching TRBD1. TRBV5-3 belongs to the ORF category, with a function that is uncertain. V dropped 2 bases and J dropped 7; count of bases not matched to a gene: 5. The CDR3 loop spans 15 amino acids.

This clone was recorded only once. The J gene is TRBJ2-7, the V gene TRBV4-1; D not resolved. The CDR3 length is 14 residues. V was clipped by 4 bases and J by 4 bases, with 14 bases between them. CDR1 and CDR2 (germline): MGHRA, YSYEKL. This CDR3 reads CASSRQALIYEQYF. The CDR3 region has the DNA TGCGCCAGCAGCCGACAAGCGTTAATTTACGAGCAGTACTTC.

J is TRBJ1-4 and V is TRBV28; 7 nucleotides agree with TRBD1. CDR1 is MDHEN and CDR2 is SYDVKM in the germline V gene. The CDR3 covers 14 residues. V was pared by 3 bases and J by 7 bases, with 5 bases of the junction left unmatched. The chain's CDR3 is CASSLGQRGEKLFF. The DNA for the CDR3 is TGTGCCAGCAGTTTGGGACAGCGCGGTGAAAAACTGTTTTTT.

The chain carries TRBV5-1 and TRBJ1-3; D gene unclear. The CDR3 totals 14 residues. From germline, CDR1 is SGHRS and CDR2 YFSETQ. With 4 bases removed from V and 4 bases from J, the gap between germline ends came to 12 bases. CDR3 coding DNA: TGCGCCAGCAGCCGGACCGTGGGGGGAAACACCATATATTTT. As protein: CASSRTVGGNTIYF.

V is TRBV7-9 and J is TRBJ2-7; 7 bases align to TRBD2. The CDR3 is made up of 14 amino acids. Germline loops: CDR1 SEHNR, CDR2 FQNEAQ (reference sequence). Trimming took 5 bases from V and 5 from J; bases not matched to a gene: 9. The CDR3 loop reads CASSARGGRNEQYF. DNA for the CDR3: TGTGCCAGCAGCGCCCGGGGAGGGCGGAACGAGCAGTACTTC.

This chain's CDR3 is CASSTRGEQYF. CDR3 bases: TGTGCCAGCAGCACCCGGGGCGAGCAGTACTTC. V gene TRBV5-6 combines with J gene TRBJ2-7; weak D call: TRBD2 (5 bases). The CDR3 has 11 amino acids. Trimming shortened V by 4 bases and J by 6 bases, and 8 bases separated the two germline ends. The germline V gene has CDR1 SGHDT and CDR2 YYEEEE.

The CDR3 is CASSPPLAGTETQYF. The CDR3 DNA sequence: TGTGCCAGCTCACCACCACTAGCGGGAACAGAGACCCAGTACTTC. The rearrangement uses TRBV18 and TRBJ2-5; the match to TRBD2 covers 10 bases. Germline V lookup: CDR1 KGHSH, CDR2 LQKENI. Trimming cost V 0 bases and J 4 bases; bases outside gene matches: 2. This CDR3 has 15 amino acids.

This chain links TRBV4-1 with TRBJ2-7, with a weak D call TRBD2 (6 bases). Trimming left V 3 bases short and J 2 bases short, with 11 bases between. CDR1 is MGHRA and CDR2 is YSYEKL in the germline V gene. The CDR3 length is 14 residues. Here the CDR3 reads CASSHRAGPYEQYF. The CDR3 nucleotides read TGCGCCAGCAGCCACAGAGCGGGCCCCTACGAGCAGTACTTC.